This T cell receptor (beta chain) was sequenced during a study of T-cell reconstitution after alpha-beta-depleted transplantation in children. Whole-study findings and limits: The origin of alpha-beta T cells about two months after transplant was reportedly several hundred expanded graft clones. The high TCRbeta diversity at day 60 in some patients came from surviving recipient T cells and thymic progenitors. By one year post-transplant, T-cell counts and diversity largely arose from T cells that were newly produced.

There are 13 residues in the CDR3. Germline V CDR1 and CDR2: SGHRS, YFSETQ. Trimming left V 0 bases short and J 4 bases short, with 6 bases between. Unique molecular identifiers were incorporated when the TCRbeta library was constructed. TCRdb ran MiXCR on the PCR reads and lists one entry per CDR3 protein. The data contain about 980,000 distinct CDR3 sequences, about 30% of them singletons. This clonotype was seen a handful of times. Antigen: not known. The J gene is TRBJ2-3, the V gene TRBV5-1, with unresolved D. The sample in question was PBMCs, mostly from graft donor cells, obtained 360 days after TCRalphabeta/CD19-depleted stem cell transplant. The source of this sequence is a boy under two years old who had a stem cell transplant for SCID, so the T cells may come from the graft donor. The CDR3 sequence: CASSLEFPDTQYF. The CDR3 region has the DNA TGCGCCAGCAGCTTGGAATTCCCAGATACGCAGTATTTT.